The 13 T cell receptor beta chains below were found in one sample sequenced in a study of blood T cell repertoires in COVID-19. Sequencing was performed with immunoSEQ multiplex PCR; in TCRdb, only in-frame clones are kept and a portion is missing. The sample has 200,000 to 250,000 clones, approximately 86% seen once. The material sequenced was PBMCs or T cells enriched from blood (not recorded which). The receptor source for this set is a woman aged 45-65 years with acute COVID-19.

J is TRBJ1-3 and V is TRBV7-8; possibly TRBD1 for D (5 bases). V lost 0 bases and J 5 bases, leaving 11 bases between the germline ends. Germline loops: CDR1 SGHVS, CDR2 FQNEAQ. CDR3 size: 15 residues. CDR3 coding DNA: TGTGCCAGCAGCTTAGCGGGCAGGGAAAGAAACACCATATATTTT. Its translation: CASSLAGRERNTIYF.

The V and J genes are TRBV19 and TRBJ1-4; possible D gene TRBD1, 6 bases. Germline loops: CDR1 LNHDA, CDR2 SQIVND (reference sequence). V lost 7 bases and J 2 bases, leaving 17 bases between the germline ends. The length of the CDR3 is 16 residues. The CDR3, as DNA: TGTGCCAGTATCCAGGGGAAAACTCGGACTAATGAAAAACTGTTTTTT. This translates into CASIQGKTRTNEKLFF. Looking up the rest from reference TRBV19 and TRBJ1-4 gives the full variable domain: DGGITQSPKYLFRKEGQNVTLSCEQNLNHDAMYWYRQDPGQGLRLIYYSQIVNDFQKGDIAEGYSVSREKKESFPLTVTSAQKNPTAFYLCASIQGKTRTNEKLFFGSGTQLSVL.

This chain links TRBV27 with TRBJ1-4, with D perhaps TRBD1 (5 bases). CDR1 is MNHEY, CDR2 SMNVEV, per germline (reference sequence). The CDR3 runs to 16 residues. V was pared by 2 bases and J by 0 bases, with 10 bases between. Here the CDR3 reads CASSLLGGATNEKLFF. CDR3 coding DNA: TGTGCCAGCAGTTTACTTGGGGGGGCAACTAATGAAAAACTGTTTTTT.

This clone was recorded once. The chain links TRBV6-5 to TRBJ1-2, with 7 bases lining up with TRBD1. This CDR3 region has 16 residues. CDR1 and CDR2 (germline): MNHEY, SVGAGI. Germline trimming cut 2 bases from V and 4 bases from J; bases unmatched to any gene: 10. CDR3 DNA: TGTGCCAGCAGTTACGGATGGACAGGACGGATCTATGGCTACACCTTC. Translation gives CASSYGWTGRIYGYTF.

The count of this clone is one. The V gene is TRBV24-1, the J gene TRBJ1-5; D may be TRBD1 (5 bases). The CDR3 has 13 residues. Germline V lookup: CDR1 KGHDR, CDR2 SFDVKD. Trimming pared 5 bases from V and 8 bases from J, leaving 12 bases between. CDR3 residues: CATSGGTSEPQHF. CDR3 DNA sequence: TGTGCCACCAGTGGTGGGACTTCCGAGCCCCAGCATTTT.

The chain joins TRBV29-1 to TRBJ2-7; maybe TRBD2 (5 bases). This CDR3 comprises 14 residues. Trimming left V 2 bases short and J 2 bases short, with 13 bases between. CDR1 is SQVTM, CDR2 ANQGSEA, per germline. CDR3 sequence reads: CSVETGNRAYEQYF. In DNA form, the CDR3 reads TGCAGCGTTGAAACGGGAAATCGGGCCTACGAGCAGTACTTC.

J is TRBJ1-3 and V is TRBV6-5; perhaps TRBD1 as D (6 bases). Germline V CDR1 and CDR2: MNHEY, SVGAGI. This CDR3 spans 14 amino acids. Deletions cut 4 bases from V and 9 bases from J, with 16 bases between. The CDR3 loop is CASSLDSRVGTIYF. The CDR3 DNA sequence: TGTGCCAGCAGTTTGGACAGTAGGGTCGGCACCATATATTTT.

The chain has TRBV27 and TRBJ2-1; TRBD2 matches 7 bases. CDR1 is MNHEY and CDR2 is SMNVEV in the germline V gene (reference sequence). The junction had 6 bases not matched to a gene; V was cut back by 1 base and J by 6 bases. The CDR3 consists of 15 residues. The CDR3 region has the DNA TGTGCCAGCAGTTTATTTTCGGGGGGACCCAATGAGCAGTTCTTC. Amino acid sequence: CASSLFSGGPNEQFF.

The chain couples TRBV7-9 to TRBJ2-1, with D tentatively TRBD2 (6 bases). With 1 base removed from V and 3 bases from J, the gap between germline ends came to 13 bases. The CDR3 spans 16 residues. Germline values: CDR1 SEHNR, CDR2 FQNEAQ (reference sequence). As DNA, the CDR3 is TGTGCCAGCAGCTTAGACCCGGGAGTGAGCTACAATGAGCAGTTCTTC. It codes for CASSLDPGVSYNEQFF.

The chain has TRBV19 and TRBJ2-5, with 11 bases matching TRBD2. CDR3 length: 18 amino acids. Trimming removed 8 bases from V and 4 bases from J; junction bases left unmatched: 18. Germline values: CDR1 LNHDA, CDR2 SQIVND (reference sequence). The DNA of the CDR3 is TGTGCCAGTGCCCACCCGGGACTAGCGGCCAAGAGGGGAGAGACCCAGTACTTC. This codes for CASAHPGLAAKRGETQYF.

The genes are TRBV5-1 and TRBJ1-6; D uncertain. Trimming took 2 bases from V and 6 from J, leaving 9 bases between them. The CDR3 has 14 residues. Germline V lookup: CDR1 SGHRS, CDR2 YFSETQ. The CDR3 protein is CASSFRDANSPLHF. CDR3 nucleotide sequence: TGCGCCAGCAGCTTCCGGGATGCTAATTCACCCCTCCACTTT.

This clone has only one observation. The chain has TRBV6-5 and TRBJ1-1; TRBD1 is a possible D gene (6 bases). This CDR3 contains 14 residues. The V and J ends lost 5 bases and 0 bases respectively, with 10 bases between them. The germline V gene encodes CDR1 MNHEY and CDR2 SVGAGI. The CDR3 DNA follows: TGTGCCAGCAGTAGGTCAGGGGTGAACACTGAAGCTTTCTTT. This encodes CASSRSGVNTEAFF.

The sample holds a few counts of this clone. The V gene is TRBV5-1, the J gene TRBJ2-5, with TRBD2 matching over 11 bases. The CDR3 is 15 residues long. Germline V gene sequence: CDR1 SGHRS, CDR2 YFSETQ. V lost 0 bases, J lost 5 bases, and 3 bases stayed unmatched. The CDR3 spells CASSLVAGGLETQYF. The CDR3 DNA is TGCGCCAGCAGCTTGGTAGCGGGAGGGTTGGAGACCCAGTACTTC.